These T cell receptor delta chains were read from a single sample in a study of Vδ1+ human thymocytes. TCRdb reprocessed the multiplex PCR reads using CATT. The sample lists 70,000 to 90,000 delta-chain clones, more than 30% occurring once. Sample: Vdelta1+ gamma-delta thymocytes from the thymus. These receptors were taken from a boy under two years old who had congenital heart surgery. Each CDR3 is given with its conserved first and last residue. The order of the fields is clone size, D gene, J gene, V gene, CDR3 DNA, CDR3 protein. The D gene is left open where the match is weak. Rows may omit the clone size; those that give it use once, few, many or a size class.

abundance: few
d_gene: TRDD3
j_gene: TRDJ1
v_gene: TRDV1
CDR3nt: TGTGCTCTTGGGGTCCTATCCCGAGTACTGGGGGATCGGGCTCATAAACTCATCTTT
CDR3aa: CALGVLSRVLGDRAHKLIF

abundance: NA
d_gene: TRDD3
j_gene: TRDJ1
v_gene: TRDV1
CDR3nt: TGTGCTCTTTGTGGGGGATACGAGGATAAACTCATCTTT
CDR3aa: CALCGGYEDKLIF

abundance: few
d_gene: TRDD2
j_gene: TRDJ1
v_gene: TRDV1
CDR3nt: TGTGCTCTTGGGTCACCCCTTTCCTACCTGCTGGGTAAACTCATCTTT
CDR3aa: CALGSPLSYLLGKLIF

abundance: NA
d_gene: NA
j_gene: TRDJ1
v_gene: TRDV1
CDR3nt: TGTGCTCTTGGGGAAAGTTCCTCCGAGTTGGGGTGGTACACCGATAAACTCATCTTT
CDR3aa: CALGESSSELGWYTDKLIF

abundance: NA
d_gene: NA
j_gene: TRDJ1
v_gene: TRDV1
CDR3nt: TGTGCTCTTGGCTGGCGTGGTTGGGGACTTACTGATAAACTCATCTTT
CDR3aa: CALGWRGWGLTDKLIF

abundance: few
d_gene: NA
j_gene: TRDJ1
v_gene: TRDV1
CDR3nt: TGTGCTCTTGGGGAACACGAGGGTATCGATAAACTCATCTTT
CDR3aa: CALGEHEGIDKLIF

abundance: few
d_gene: TRDD3
j_gene: TRDJ1
v_gene: TRDV1
CDR3nt: TGTGCTCTTGGGGAACCTCTATCGGCCGCCTCTCGGACTGGGGGACCGAAGTACACCGATAAACTCATCTTT
CDR3aa: CALGEPLSAASRTGGPKYTDKLIF

abundance: NA
d_gene: TRDD3
j_gene: TRDJ1
v_gene: TRDV1
CDR3nt: TGTGCTCTTGGGGAAGCCCGCCGTTCCTACCACCTCTGGGGGATACCCGATAAACTCATCTTT
CDR3aa: CALGEARRSYHLWGIPDKLIF

abundance: NA
d_gene: NA
j_gene: TRDJ1
v_gene: TRDV1
CDR3nt: TGTGCTCTTGGGGAAGGCCCTGCCGGATTGTACACCGATAAACTCATCTTT
CDR3aa: CALGEGPAGLYTDKLIF

abundance: NA
d_gene: NA
j_gene: TRDJ1
v_gene: TRDV1
CDR3nt: TGTGCTCTTGGGGAACTAGGGTCTTCCCAACCCTATTCGGGGGAGAACACCGATAAACTCATCTTT
CDR3aa: CALGELGSSQPYSGENTDKLIF